These 7 T cell receptor beta chains were all obtained from the same sample, sequenced in a study of T cell repertoires in cytomegalovirus infection. TCRdb processed the reads anew with MiXCR; each CDR3 protein has one entry. The sample has a few hundred thousand distinct CDR3 sequences, around a third seen once. For these TCRs, the target antigens are not known. Sequencing used cultured PBMCs, obtained from culture after CMV antigen stimulation. The receptors shown here come from a human donor in good health (CMV status not recorded). Some clones in this sample may be carry-over from other donors' samples.

This chain joins TRBV28 and TRBJ1-6; the match to TRBD1 covers 8 bases. This CDR3 region has 15 residues. Germline CDR1 MDHEN, CDR2 SYDVKM. V was clipped by 6 bases and J by 5 bases; unmatched bases: 6. CDR3 amino acids: CASRPRDRNNSPLHF. The CDR3 coding sequence is TGTGCCAGCAGACCTCGGGACAGGAATAATTCACCCCTCCACTTT.

V and J are TRBV6-5 and TRBJ2-1; TRBD2 agrees at 12 bases. The CDR3 runs 15 residues. V lost 3 bases to trimming and J lost 9 bases; unmatched junction nucleotides: 6. Germline CDR1 MNHEY, CDR2 SVGAGI. This chain's CDR3 is CASSYLGTSGFEQFF. The CDR3 bases are TGTGCCAGCAGTTATTTAGGGACTAGCGGGTTTGAGCAGTTCTTC.

This clonotype showed up just once. The chain recombines TRBV10-3 with TRBJ1-5, with D possibly TRBD1 on 6 matching bases. V was pared by 10 bases and J by 7 bases, with 17 bases between. The CDR3 covers 13 residues. Germline V CDR1 and CDR2: ENHRY, SYGVKD. For the CDR3, the DNA is TGTGCCACCCCAGGGGTCGAGAGCCAGCCCCAGCATTTT. As protein: CATPGVESQPQHF.

The chain links TRBV4-1 to TRBJ1-2, with a weak D call TRBD1 (5 bases). V lost 7 bases and J lost 8, with 26 bases in between. Germline lookup yields CDR1 MGHRA and CDR2 YSYEKL. The CDR3 is 16 amino acids. CDR3 nucleotides: TGCGCCAGCAAGGCAGGAATAGATTTGGGGGTAGAGGGCTACACCTTC. Protein product: CASKAGIDLGVEGYTF.

This chain connects TRBV11-3 to TRBJ1-1; D is unclear. CDR1 and CDR2 from the germline V gene are SGHNT and YENEEA. This CDR3 contains 12 residues. Deletions cut 1 base from V and 11 bases from J, with 11 bases between. DNA for the CDR3: TGTGCCAGCAGCTTAGTGCTTCGACGGGCTTTCTTT. Translated, it gives CASSLVLRRAFF.

Points on this clonotype: A much larger clone differs by one base, so this may be a read error. The chain couples TRBV11-2 to TRBJ1-5; D remains ambiguous. The germline V gene encodes CDR1 SGHAT and CDR2 FQNNGV. This CDR3 region has 15 residues. The CDR3 region has the DNA TGTGCCAGCAGCTTAGAGGCTGGGTTTAATCAGCCCCAGCAGTTT. It specifies CASSLEAGFNQPQQF.

The chain uses TRBV4-1 and TRBJ2-1; 7 bases agree with TRBD2. Unmatched junction bases numbered 4, after V lost 0 bases and J lost 2 bases. CDR1 and CDR2 from the germline V gene are MGHRA and YSYEKL. This CDR3 has 16 amino acids. This CDR3 reads CASSQEGSGPYNEQFF. CDR3 nucleotides: TGCGCCAGCAGCCAAGAAGGTAGCGGGCCCTACAATGAGCAGTTCTTC.